A selection of T cell receptor beta chains follows, all from one sample in a study of blood T cell repertoires in COVID-19. Measured with immunoSEQ multiplex PCR; TCRdb has only the in-frame clones, and not every one. The sample holds hundreds of thousands of clones, 84% seen once. The sequenced material came from PBMCs or T cells enriched from blood (not recorded which). All receptors derive from a woman in her 40s who had recovered from COVID-19. Each CDR3 is given with its conserved first and last residue. D genes are given only for firm matches.

J | D | V | CDR3
TRBJ1-2 | TRBD1 | TRBV11-2 | CASSSGQGLGGYTF
TRBJ2-5 | NA | TRBV9 | CASSVEGEETQYF
TRBJ1-5 | NA | TRBV19 | CASSIGGGGNNQPQHF
TRBJ2-7 | TRBD1 | TRBV27 | CASSELGTVPYEQYF
TRBJ2-2 | NA | TRBV3-1/TRBV3-2 | CASSQQGRAGELFF
TRBJ2-7 | TRBD2 | TRBV4-1 | CASSQFRGLAGPKGGYEQYF
TRBJ1-4 | NA | TRBV30 | CACDRRTNEKLFF
TRBJ2-1 | TRBD2 | TRBV19 | CASRGLAGVREQFF
TRBJ2-7 | TRBD2 | TRBV6-2/TRBV6-3 | CASSYTQTSGGRYF
TRBJ1-1 | NA | TRBV29-1 | CSFSRGTEAFF
TRBJ2-5 | NA | TRBV2 | CASSDSRETQYF
TRBJ2-1 | TRBD2 | TRBV18 | CASSPNLAGGNNEQFF
TRBJ2-2 | NA | TRBV7-6 | CASSFSFRGNTGELFF
TRBJ2-7 | TRBD2 | TRBV2 | CASSLLGTSGFYEQYF
TRBJ1-1 | NA | TRBV3-1/TRBV3-2 | CASSQEWGGGTEAFF
TRBJ2-7 | NA | TRBV7-2 | CASSLFEGDYEQYF
TRBJ1-1 | TRBD1 | TRBV19 | CASSASRTGDGEAFF
TRBJ1-5 | TRBD1 | TRBV7-2 | CASSLATGPQPQHF
TRBJ2-7 | TRBD2 | TRBV11-2 | CASSLYPGLAYEQYF
TRBJ2-3 | TRBD1 | TRBV2 | CASSETDRGRNTQYF
TRBJ1-2 | TRBD1 | TRBV5-4 | CASSQPGQSYGYTF
TRBJ1-2 | NA | TRBV21-1 | CASSKSGWQVQRHGYTF
TRBJ1-4 | NA | TRBV27 | CASSDTGGGNEKLFF
TRBJ2-2 | TRBD1 | TRBV27 | CASSRQGWTGELFF
TRBJ1-5 | NA | TRBV7-2 | CASSLEGFQPQHF
TRBJ1-4 | NA | TRBV6-5 | CASSYSGATNEKLFF
TRBJ1-2 | TRBD1 | TRBV10-3 | CAISESKGALGGYTF
TRBJ2-3 | NA | TRBV7-8 | CASSLVSQVYSTDTQYF
TRBJ1-1 | NA | TRBV7-3 | CASSLTPGNTEAFF